These T cell receptor beta chains were read from a single sample in a study. TCRdb re-analysed the RT-PCR reads in MiXCR, keeping a single row per CDR3 protein. Here the sample spans 550,000 to 750,000 distinct CDR3 sequences, approximately 15% being singletons. The sequencing input was memory CD4+ T cells from blood. The receptors shown here come from a female donor in good health, serving as a healthy control. CDR3s include the opening cysteine and the closing phenylalanine or tryptophan. The D gene is left open where the match is weak. Only some rows state a clone size, as once, few, many or a class for expanded clones.

>TRBD1|TRBJ2-7|many|TRBV29-1
CSVSHRGHEQYF
TGCAGCGTTTCCCACAGGGGGCATGAGCAGTACTTC
>-|TRBJ2-7|-|TRBV14
CASSRLRNSYEQYF
TGTGCCAGCAGCCGGCTAAGGAACTCCTACGAGCAGTACTTC
>-|TRBJ1-3|-|TRBV3-1
CASSSWTPGNTIYF
TGTGCCAGCAGCTCTTGGACTCCCGGAAACACCATATATTTT
>-|TRBJ2-1|many|TRBV29-1
CSVGQGGNEQFF
TGCAGCGTTGGGCAGGGAGGCAATGAGCAGTTCTTC
>-|TRBJ1-1|-|TRBV7-2
CASSLEAAENEAFF
TGTGCCAGCAGCTTAGAAGCAGCCGAGAATGAAGCTTTCTTT
>TRBD1|TRBJ1-4|-|TRBV27
CASSPGTVNEKLFF
TGTGCCAGCAGTCCCGGGACAGTTAATGAAAAACTGTTTTTT
>-|TRBJ1-5|-|TRBV15
CATSNRVFSQPQHF
TGTGCCACCAGCAACAGGGTCTTCAGTCAGCCCCAGCATTTT
>TRBD2|TRBJ2-5|-|TRBV5-8
CASPRWGGETQYF
TGTGCCAGCCCTCGGTGGGGGGGAGAGACCCAGTACTTC
>-|TRBJ1-1|few|TRBV6-6
CASPRGGEAFF
TGTGCCAGCCCTAGGGGCGGGGAAGCTTTCTTT
>TRBD1|TRBJ1-1|few|TRBV27
CASTTQRQGQTEAFF
TGTGCCAGCACCACCCAACGACAGGGGCAGACTGAAGCTTTCTTT
>-|TRBJ2-3|-|TRBV5-5
CASSLSPRGADTQYF
TGTGCCAGCAGCTTAAGCCCTCGAGGGGCAGATACGCAGTATTTT
>-|TRBJ1-1|-|TRBV5-1
CASSLAAGSDTEAFF
TGCGCCAGCAGCTTGGCCGCGGGTTCGGACACTGAAGCTTTCTTT
>-|TRBJ2-7|many|TRBV12-3/TRBV12-4
CASSPHSGDYEQYF
TGTGCCAGCAGCCCCCACTCGGGAGACTACGAGCAGTACTTC
>-|TRBJ2-6|-|TRBV7-3
CASSPGPSGANVLTF
TGTGCCAGCAGCCCGGGTCCGTCTGGGGCCAACGTCCTGACTTTC
>TRBD1|TRBJ1-1|-|TRBV7-9
CASRRTGINTEAFF
TGTGCCAGCAGAAGGACAGGGATCAACACTGAAGCTTTCTTT
>TRBD2|TRBJ2-1|-|TRBV20-1
CSASLPLAGQNEQFF
TGCAGTGCTAGCCTGCCCCTAGCGGGCCAGAATGAGCAGTTCTTC
>-|TRBJ2-1|many|TRBV6-5
CASSGSAPRSYNEQFF
TGTGCCAGCAGTGGATCGGCCCCCCGCTCCTACAATGAGCAGTTCTTC
>-|TRBJ2-3|few|TRBV2
CASSDLSGDTQYF
TGTGCCAGCAGTGATTTAAGCGGTGATACGCAGTATTTT
>-|TRBJ2-2|few|TRBV4-2
CASSQHRAGELFF
TGTGCCAGCAGCCAACACAGGGCCGGGGAGCTGTTTTTT
>-|TRBJ1-2|-|TRBV7-2
CASSLDRDNYGYTF
TGTGCCAGCAGCTTAGACAGGGATAACTATGGCTACACCTTC
>TRBD1|TRBJ2-5|-|TRBV4-3
CASSQVPSGTGGGKTQYF
TGCGCCAGCAGCCAAGTTCCTTCCGGGACAGGGGGCGGGAAGACCCAGTACTTC
>-|TRBJ2-3|-|TRBV20-1
CSARGLSHTGGQYF
TGCAGTGCTAGAGGACTATCCCACACAGGAGGGCAGTATTTT
>-|TRBJ2-5|few|TRBV11-2
CASRAVSRQETQYF
TGTGCCAGCAGGGCCGTCAGCCGCCAAGAGACCCAGTACTTC
>-|TRBJ2-2|few|TRBV27
CASSFRENTGELFF
TGTGCCAGCAGTTTTAGGGAGAACACCGGGGAGCTGTTTTTT
>TRBD1|TRBJ2-2|-|TRBV20-1
CSASRQGPQTGELFF
TGCAGTGCTAGTCGACAGGGGCCGCAGACCGGGGAGCTGTTTTTT
>TRBD1|TRBJ1-1|-|TRBV6-5
CASSYSIPKTGVISEAFF
TGTGCCAGCAGTTACTCGATACCGAAGACAGGGGTAATCTCTGAAGCTTTCTTT
>TRBD2|TRBJ2-5|-|TRBV25-1
CASSDWGGKQETQYF
TGTGCCAGCAGTGATTGGGGAGGGAAGCAAGAGACCCAGTACTTC
>TRBD1|TRBJ1-1|-|TRBV20-1
CSARPGQGENTEAFF
TGCAGTGCTAGGCCGGGACAGGGGGAGAACACTGAAGCTTTCTTT
>-|TRBJ2-3|-|TRBV5-1
CASSLGWGNDADTQYF
TGCGCCAGCAGCTTGGGCTGGGGTAATGACGCAGATACGCAGTATTTT
>TRBD1|TRBJ2-3|-|TRBV20-1
CSARPGQTPNTDTQYF
TGCAGTGCTAGACCGGGACAGACCCCGAACACAGATACGCAGTATTTT